The clone carrying this TCR beta chain was counted between two and nine times. The antigen is not known. The source of the sample is a study of regulatory T cells in long-lasting Graves disease. Whole-study context: Persistent Graves' disease required over 5 years of antithyroid drugs and positive TSH receptor antibodies.

Time point defined: persistent/refractory GD, antithyroid drugs over 5 years with positive TRAb. There was RNA extracted from PBMCs, and the TCR library was made from it. The CDR3 has 16 amino acids. Per germline, CDR1 SEHNR and CDR2 FQNEAQ (reference sequence). Deletions cut 6 bases from V and 3 bases from J, with 18 bases between. Combining iRepertoire HTBI primers with Arm-PCR of CDR3 regions, the authors built TCR beta libraries. Original data processing: Across the samples, identification revealed 50 to 80 TRBV and about 15 TRBJ segments. TCRdb fed the multiplex PCR reads into MiXCR, producing one record per CDR3 protein. TCRdb, not the original authors, processed these V and J calls. The sample has about 470,000 distinct CDR3 sequences; 20% to 25% are singletons. Study findings and constraints: Peripheral blood alone, not thyroid tissue, underwent study.

The source of this sequence is a female donor with Graves disease. The input for sequencing was peripheral blood mononuclear cells (PBMCs), taken when the disease was refractory, from a patient treated with antithyroid drugs. The chain joins TRBV7-9 to TRBJ2-1, with D perhaps matching TRBD1 or TRBD2 (5 bases each). The CDR3 DNA reads as TGTGCCAGCAGACCTTCTAGGGGACCGTTCTACAATGAGCAGTTCTTC. Its protein product is CASRPSRGPFYNEQFF.